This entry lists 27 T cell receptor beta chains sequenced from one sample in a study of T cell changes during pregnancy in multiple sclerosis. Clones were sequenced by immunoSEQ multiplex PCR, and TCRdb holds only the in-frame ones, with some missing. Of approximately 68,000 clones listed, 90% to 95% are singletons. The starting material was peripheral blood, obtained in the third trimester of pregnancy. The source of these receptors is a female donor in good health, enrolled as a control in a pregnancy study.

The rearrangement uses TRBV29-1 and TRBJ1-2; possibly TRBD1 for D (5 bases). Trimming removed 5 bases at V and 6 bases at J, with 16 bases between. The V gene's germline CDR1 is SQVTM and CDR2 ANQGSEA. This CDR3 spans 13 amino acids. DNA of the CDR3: TGCAGCGTTCGATCTTACGGGGGGGATGGCTACACCTTC. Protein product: CSVRSYGGDGYTF.

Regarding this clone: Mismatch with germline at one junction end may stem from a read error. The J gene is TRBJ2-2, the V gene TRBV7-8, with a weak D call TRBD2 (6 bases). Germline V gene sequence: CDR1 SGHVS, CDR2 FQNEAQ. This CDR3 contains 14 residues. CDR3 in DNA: TGTGCCGGCAGGGACTCCCTGAACACCGGGGAGCTGTTTTTT. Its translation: CAGRDSLNTGELFF.

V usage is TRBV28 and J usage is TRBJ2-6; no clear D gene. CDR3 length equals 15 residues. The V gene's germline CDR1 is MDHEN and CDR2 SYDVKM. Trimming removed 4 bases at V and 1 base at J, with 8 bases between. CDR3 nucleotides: TGTGCCAGCAGTTCTGCCGGGTCTGGGGCCAACGTCCTGACTTTC. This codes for CASSSAGSGANVLTF.

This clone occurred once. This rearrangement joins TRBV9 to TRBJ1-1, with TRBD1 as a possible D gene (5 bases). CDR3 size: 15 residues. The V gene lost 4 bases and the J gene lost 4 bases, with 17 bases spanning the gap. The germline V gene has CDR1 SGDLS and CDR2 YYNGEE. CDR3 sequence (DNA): TGTGCCAGCAGCCCCGGACCATCAGGGATCACTGAAGCTTTCTTT. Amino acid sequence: CASSPGPSGITEAFF.

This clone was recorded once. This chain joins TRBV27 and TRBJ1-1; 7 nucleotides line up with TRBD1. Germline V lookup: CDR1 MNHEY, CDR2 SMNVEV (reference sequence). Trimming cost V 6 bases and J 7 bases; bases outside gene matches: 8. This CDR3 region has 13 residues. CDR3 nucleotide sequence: TGTGCCAGCAGGACTTCAGGACAGGATGAAGCTTTCTTT. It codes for CASRTSGQDEAFF.

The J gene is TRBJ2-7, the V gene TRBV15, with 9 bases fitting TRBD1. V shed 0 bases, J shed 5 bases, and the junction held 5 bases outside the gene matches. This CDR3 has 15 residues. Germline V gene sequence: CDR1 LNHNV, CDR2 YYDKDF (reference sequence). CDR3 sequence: CATSRDRTGGDEQYF. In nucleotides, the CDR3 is TGTGCCACCAGCAGAGATCGCACAGGGGGCGACGAGCAGTACTTC.

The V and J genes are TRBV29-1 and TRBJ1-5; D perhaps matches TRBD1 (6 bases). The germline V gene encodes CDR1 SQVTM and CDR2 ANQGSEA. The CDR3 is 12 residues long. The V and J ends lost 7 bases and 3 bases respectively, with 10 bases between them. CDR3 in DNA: TGCAGCGCTCGACAGGCCAATCAGCCCCAGCATTTT. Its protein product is CSARQANQPQHF.

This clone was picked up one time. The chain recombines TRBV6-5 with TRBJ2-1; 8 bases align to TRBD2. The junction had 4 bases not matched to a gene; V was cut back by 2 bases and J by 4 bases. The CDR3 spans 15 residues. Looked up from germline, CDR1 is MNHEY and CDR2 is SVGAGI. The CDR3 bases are TGTGCCAGCAGTTACGGGCGGGGGGTTTACAATGAGCAGTTCTTC. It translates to CASSYGRGVYNEQFF.

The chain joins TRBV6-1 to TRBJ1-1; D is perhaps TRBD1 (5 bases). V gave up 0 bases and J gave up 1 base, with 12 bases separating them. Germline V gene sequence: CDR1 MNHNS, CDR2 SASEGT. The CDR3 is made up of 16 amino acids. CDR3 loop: CASSEAQDPSNTEAFF. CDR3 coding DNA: TGTGCCAGCAGTGAAGCACAGGATCCCTCGAACACTGAAGCTTTCTTT.

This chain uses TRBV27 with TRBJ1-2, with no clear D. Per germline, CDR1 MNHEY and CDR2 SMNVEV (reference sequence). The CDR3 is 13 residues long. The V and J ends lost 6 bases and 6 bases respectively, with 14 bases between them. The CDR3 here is CASRLTGRDGYTF. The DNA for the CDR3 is TGTGCCAGCAGGCTTACGGGGAGGGATGGCTACACCTTC.

The CDR3 spells CASSYGQGGSDTQYF. The CDR3 coding sequence is TGTGCCAGCAGCTATGGACAGGGCGGGTCAGATACGCAGTATTTT. The V and J genes are TRBV7-6 and TRBJ2-3, with 8 bases lining up with TRBD1. Germline CDR1 and CDR2: SGHVS and FNYEAQ. This CDR3 has 15 residues. V trimming: 4 bases; J trimming: 4 bases; junction bases outside the gene matches: 7.

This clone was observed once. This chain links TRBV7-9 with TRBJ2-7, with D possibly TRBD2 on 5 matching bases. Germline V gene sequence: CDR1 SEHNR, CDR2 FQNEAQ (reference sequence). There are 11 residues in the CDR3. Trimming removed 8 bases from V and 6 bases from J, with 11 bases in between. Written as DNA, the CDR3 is TGTGCCAGCGGCGGCGGGTTCGAGCAGTACTTC. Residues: CASGGGFEQYF.

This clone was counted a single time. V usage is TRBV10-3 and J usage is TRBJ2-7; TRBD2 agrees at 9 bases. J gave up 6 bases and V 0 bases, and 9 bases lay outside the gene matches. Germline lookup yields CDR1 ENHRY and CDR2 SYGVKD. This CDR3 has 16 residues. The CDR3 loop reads CAISESRRSGSSEQYF. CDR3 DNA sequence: TGTGCCATCAGTGAGTCGCGACGTAGCGGGAGTTCCGAGCAGTACTTC.

The CDR3 nucleotides read TGTGCCAGTAGTATACTGGGGGCGGACACCGGGGAGCTGTTTTTT. This codes for CASSILGADTGELFF. The rearrangement joins TRBV19 to TRBJ2-2, with D possibly matching TRBD1 (6 bases). This CDR3 is built from 15 residues. V was pared by 2 bases and J by 3 bases, with 10 bases between. Germline V gives CDR1 LNHDA, CDR2 SQIVND (reference sequence). The entire variable domain, with the rest obtained from reference TRBV19 and TRBJ2-2, is as follows: DGGITQSPKYLFRKEGQNVTLSCEQNLNHDAMYWYRQDPGQGLRLIYYSQIVNDFQKGDIAEGYSVSREKKESFPLTVTSAQKNPTAFYLCASSILGADTGELFFGEGSRLTVL.

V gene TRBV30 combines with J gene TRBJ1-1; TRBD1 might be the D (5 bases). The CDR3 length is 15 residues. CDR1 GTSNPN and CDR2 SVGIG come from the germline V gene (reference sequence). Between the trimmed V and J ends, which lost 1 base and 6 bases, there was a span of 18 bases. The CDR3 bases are TGTGCCTGGAGTGACACCCCCGGAGGGGTCCCTGAAGCTTTCTTT. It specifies CAWSDTPGGVPEAFF. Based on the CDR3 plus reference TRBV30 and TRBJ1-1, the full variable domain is SQTIHQWPATLVQPVGSPLSLECTVEGTSNPNLYWYRQAAGRGLQLLFYSVGIGQISSEVPQNLSASRPQDRQFILSSKKLLLSDSGFYLCAWSDTPGGVPEAFFGQGTRLTVV.

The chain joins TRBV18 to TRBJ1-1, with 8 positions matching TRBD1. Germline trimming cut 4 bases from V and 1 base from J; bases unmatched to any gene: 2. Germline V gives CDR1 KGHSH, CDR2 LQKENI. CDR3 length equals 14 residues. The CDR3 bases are TGTGCCAGCTCACACGACAGGGGGAACACTGAAGCTTTCTTT. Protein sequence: CASSHDRGNTEAFF.

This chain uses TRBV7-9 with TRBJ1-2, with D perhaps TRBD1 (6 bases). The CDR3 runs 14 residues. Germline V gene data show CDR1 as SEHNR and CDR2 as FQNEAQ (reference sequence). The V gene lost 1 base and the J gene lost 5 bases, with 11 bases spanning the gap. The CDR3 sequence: CASSLGDISYGYTF. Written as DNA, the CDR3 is TGTGCCAGCAGCTTAGGGGACATATCTTATGGCTACACCTTC.

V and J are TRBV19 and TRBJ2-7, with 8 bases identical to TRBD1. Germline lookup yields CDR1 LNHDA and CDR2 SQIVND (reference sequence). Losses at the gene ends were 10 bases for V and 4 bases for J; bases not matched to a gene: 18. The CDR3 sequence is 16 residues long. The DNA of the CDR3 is TGTGCCACCCTACCCACCTGGGACAGGTCCCCTTACGAGCAGTACTTC. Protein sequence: CATLPTWDRSPYEQYF.

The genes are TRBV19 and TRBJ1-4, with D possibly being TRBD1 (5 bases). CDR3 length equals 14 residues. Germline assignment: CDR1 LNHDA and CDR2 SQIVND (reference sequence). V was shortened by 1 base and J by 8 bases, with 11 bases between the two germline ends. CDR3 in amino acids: CASSIGQYEEKLFF. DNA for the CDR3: TGTGCCAGTAGTATAGGACAGTACGAAGAAAAACTGTTTTTT.

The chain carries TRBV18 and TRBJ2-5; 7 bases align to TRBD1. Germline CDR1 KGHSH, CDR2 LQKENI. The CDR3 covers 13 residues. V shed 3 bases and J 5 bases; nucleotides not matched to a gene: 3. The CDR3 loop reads CASSPPQGETQYF. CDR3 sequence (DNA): TGTGCCAGCTCACCGCCACAGGGGGAGACCCAGTACTTC.

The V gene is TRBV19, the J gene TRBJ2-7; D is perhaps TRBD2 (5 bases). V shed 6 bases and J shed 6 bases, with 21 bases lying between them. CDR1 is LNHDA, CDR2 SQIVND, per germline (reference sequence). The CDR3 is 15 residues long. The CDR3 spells CASSRKTGIVFEQYF. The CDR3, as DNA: TGTGCCAGTAGCCGCAAGACCGGGATCGTCTTCGAGCAGTACTTC.

This CDR3 reads CASSRGGDRIGEAFF. The CDR3 DNA is TGTGCCAGCAGCAGAGGGGGGGACAGGATAGGTGAAGCTTTCTTT. V usage is TRBV7-2 and J usage is TRBJ1-1; 8 positions match TRBD1. J gave up 7 bases and V 5 bases, and 12 bases lay outside the gene matches. From germline, CDR1 is SGHTA and CDR2 FQGNSA. CDR3 size: 15 residues.

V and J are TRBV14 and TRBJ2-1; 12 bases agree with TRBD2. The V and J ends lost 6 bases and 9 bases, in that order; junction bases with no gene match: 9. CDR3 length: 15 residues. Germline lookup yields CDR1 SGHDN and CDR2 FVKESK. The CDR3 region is CASRPTSGSVFEQFF. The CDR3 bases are TGTGCCAGCAGACCGACTAGCGGGAGCGTCTTTGAGCAGTTCTTC.

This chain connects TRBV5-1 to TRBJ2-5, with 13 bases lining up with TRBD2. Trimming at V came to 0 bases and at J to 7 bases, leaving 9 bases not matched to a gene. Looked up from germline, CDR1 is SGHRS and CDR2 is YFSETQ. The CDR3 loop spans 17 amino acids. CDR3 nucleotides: TGCGCCAGCAGCTTGGTACTAGCGGGAGGGGGCCGGGGGACCCAGTACTTC. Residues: CASSLVLAGGGRGTQYF.

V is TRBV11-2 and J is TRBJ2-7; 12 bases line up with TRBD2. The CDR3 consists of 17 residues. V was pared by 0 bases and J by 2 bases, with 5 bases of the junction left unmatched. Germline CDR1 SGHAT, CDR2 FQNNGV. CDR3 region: CASSLDPSSGRAYEQYF. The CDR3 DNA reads TGTGCCAGCAGCTTAGACCCCTCTAGCGGGAGGGCCTACGAGCAGTACTTC.

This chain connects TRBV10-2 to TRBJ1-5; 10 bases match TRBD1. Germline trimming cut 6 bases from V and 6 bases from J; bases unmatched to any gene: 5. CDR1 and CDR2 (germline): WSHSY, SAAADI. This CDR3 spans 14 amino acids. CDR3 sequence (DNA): TGCGCCAGCAGGACAGGGGGCGCAGGTCAGCCCCAGCATTTT. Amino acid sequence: CASRTGGAGQPQHF.

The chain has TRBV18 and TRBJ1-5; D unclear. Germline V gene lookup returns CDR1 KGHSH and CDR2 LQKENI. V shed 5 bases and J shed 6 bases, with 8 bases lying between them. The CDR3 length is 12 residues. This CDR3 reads CASSERVQPQHF. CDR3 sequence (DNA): TGTGCCAGCTCAGAGAGGGTTCAGCCCCAGCATTTT.